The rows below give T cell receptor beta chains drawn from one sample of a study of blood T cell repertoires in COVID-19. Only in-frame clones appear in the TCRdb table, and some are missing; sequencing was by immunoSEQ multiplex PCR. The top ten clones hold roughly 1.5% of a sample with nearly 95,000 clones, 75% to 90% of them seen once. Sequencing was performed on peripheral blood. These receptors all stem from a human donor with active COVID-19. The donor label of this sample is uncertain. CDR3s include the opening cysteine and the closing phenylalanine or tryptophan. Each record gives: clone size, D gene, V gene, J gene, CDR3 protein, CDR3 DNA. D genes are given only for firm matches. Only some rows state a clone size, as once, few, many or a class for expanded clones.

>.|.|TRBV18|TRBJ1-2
CASRPAGGESGYTF
TGTGCCAGCCGCCCGGCGGGAGGGGAAAGTGGCTACACCTTC
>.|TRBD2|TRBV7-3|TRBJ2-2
CASSSQRGGRTGELFF
TGTGCCAGCAGCTCACAGCGGGGGGGTAGGACCGGGGAGCTGTTTTTT
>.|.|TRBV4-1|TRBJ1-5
CASSQTGTGTQHF
TGCGCCAGCAGCCAGACCGGCACAGGGACCCAGCATTTT
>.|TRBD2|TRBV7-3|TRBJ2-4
CASSPTTTSGPLAKNIQYF
TGTGCCAGCAGCCCAACCACGACTAGCGGGCCTCTTGCCAAAAACATTCAGTACTTC
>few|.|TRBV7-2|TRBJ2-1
CASSLEVGGNEQFF
TGTGCCAGCAGCTTAGAGGTAGGGGGCAATGAGCAGTTCTTC
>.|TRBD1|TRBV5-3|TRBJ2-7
CARTDRGYYEQYF
TGTGCCAGGACCGACAGGGGATACTACGAGCAGTACTTC
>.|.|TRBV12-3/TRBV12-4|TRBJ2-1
CASYGGTYNEQFF
TGTGCCAGTTACGGGGGTACCTACAATGAGCAGTTCTTC
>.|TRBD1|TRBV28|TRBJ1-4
CASRESGTGNEKLFF
TGTGCCAGCAGGGAATCCGGGACAGGGAATGAAAAACTGTTTTTT
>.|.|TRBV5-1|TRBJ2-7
CASSSDSGVGEQYF
TGCGCCAGCAGCTCGGACAGTGGGGTAGGGGAGCAGTACTTC
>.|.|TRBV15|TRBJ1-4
CATSREQYGEKLFF
TGTGCCACCAGCAGAGAACAGTATGGGGAAAAACTGTTTTTT
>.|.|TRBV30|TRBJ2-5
CAWSPQETQYF
TGTGCCTGGAGTCCTCAAGAGACCCAGTACTTC
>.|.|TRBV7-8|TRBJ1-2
CASSFSSGNYGYTF
TGTGCCAGCAGCTTTAGTTCGGGAAACTATGGCTACACCTTC
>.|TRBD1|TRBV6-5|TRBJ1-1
CASAGQGRTEAFF
TGTGCCAGCGCGGGACAGGGGCGGACTGAAGCTTTCTTT
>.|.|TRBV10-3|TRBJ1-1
CAISERGGNTEAFF
TGTGCCATCAGTGAGAGAGGCGGGAACACTGAAGCTTTCTTT
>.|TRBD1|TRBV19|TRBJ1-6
CASSMRPQGARGSPLHF
TGTGCCAGTAGTATGAGGCCCCAGGGGGCGCGGGGGTCACCCCTCCACTTT
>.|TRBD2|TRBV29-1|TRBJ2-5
CSAPGLNSETQYF
TGCAGCGCCCCGGGACTAAATTCGGAGACCCAGTACTTC
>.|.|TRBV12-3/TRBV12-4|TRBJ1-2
CASSRTGDYGYTF
TGTGCCAGCAGTAGGACTGGGGACTATGGCTACACCTTC
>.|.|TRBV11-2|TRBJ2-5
CASSPGTLQETQYF
TGTGCCAGCAGCCCTGGGACACTTCAAGAGACCCAGTACTTC
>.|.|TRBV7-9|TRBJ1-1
CASSAAGGAPNTEAFF
TGTGCCAGCAGCGCCGCCGGCGGGGCTCCGAACACTGAAGCTTTCTTT
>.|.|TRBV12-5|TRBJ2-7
CASGLVLSSHPYEQYF
TGTGCTAGTGGTTTGGTACTATCCTCCCATCCCTACGAGCAGTACTTC
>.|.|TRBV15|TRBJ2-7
CATSRKNPGFASYEQYF
TGTGCCACCAGCAGAAAAAATCCAGGGTTCGCGTCCTACGAGCAGTACTTC
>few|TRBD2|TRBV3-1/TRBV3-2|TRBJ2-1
CASSPGLAGGNEQFF
TGTGCCAGCAGCCCAGGACTAGCGGGGGGGAATGAGCAGTTCTTC
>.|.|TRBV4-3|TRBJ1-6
CASSREGNSPLHF
TGCGCCAGCAGCCGGGAGGGAAATTCACCCCTCCACTTT
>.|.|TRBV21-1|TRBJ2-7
CASSKTPQGAIYEQYF
TGTGCCAGCAGCAAAACCCCACAGGGAGCCATTTACGAGCAGTACTTC
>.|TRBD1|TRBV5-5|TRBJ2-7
CASSLANSGTGIYEQYF
TGTGCCAGCAGCTTGGCCAATTCCGGGACAGGGATCTACGAGCAGTACTTC
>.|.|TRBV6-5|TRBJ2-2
CASSYSGGRDTGELFF
TGTGCCAGCAGTTACTCAGGAGGTCGGGACACCGGGGAGCTGTTTTTT
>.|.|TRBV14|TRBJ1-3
CASSHQRGTGNTIYF
TGTGCCAGCAGCCATCAACGGGGGACTGGAAACACCATATATTTT
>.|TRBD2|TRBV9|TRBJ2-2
CASSVTGGSPGELFF
TGTGCCAGCAGCGTAACGGGGGGGTCGCCCGGGGAGCTGTTTTTT
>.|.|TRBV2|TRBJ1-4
CASSAGRGRKLFF
TGTGCCAGCAGTGCCGGGCGGGGGCGAAAACTGTTTTTT
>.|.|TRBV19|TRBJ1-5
CASSIQDSNQPQHF
TGTGCCAGTAGTATTCAGGACTCTAATCAGCCCCAGCATTTT
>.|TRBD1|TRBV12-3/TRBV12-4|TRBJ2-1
CASSPRDREGFF
TGTGCCAGCAGTCCCCGGGACAGGGAGGGGTTCTTC
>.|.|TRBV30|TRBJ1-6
CAWSPGVSPLHF
TGTGCCTGGAGCCCAGGGGTTTCACCCCTCCACTTT
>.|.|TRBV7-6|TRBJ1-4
CASSLFPTRGMKTNEKLFF
TGTGCCAGCAGCTTATTTCCGACAAGGGGGATGAAAACTAATGAAAAACTGTTTTTT
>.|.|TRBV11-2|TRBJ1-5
CASSLGTGNQPQHF
TGTGCCAGCAGCCTTGGGACTGGGAATCAGCCCCAGCATTTT
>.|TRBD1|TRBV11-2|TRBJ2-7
CASSLQGASYEQYF
TGTGCCAGCAGCTTACAGGGGGCGTCCTACGAGCAGTACTTC
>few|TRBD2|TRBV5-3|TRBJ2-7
CARSQKWTRWTYEQYF
TGTGCCAGAAGCCAAAAATGGACTAGATGGACCTACGAGCAGTACTTC
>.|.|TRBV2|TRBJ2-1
CASSLDRAGEQFF
TGTGCCAGCAGTCTTGACAGGGCGGGGGAGCAGTTCTTC
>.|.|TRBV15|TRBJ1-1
CATSREGTGEAFF
TGTGCCACCAGCAGGGAAGGAACAGGTGAAGCTTTCTTT
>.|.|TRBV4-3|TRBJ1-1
CASSQQGMNTEAFF
TGCGCCAGCAGCCAACAGGGTATGAACACTGAAGCTTTCTTT
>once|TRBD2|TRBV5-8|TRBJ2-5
CASSPGLAGQETQYF
TGTGCCAGCAGCCCGGGACTAGCGGGGCAAGAGACCCAGTACTTC
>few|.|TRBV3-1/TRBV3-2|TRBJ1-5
CASSQGSGPNQPQHF
TGTGCCAGCAGCCAAGGTTCAGGGCCCAATCAGCCCCAGCATTTT
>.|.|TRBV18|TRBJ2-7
CASSSQGSYEQYF
TGTGCCAGCTCGAGCCAGGGAAGCTACGAGCAGTACTTC
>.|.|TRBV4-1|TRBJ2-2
CASSQVNGELFF
TGCGCCAGCAGCCAAGTTAACGGGGAGCTGTTTTTT
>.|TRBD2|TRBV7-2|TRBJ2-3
CASSQGTSGTQYF
TGTGCCAGCAGCCAAGGGACTAGCGGTACGCAGTATTTT
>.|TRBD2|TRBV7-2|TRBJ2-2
CASSPSPSGAHRELFF
TGTGCCAGCAGCCCCTCCCCTAGCGGGGCACACCGGGAGCTGTTTTTT
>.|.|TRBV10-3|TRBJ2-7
CAIGGALEQGEQYF
TGTGCCATCGGAGGGGCCCTAGAACAAGGCGAGCAGTACTTC
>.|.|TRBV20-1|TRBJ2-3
CSASASRRGTDTQYF
TGCAGTGCTAGTGCCTCCCGGAGGGGAACAGATACGCAGTATTTT
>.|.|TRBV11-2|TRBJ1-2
CASSSGHLGYGYTF
TGTGCCAGCAGCTCCGGACATCTGGGCTATGGCTACACCTTC
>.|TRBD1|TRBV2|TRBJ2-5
CAKEDREETQYF
TGTGCCAAAGAGGACAGGGAAGAGACCCAGTACTTC
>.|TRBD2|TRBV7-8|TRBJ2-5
CASSPGLEETQYF
TGTGCCAGCAGCCCCGGACTAGAAGAGACCCAGTACTTC
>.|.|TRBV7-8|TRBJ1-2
CASSWAGRNYGYTF
TGTGCCAGCAGTTGGGCGGGTAGGAACTATGGCTACACCTTC